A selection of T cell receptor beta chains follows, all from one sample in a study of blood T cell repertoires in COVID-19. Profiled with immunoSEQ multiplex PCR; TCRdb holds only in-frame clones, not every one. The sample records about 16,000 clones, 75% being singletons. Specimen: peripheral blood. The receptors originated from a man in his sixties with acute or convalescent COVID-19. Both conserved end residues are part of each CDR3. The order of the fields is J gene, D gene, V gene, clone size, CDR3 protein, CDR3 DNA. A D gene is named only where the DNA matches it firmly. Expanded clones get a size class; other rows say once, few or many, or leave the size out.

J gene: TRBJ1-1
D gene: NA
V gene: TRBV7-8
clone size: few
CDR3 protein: CASSFGTEAFF
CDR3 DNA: TGTGCCAGCAGCTTCGGCACTGAAGCTTTCTTT

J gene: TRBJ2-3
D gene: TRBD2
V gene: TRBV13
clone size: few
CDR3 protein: CASSLGSTSGRTDTQYF
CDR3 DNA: TGTGCCAGCAGCTTAGGGTCGACTAGCGGGAGGACAGATACGCAGTATTTT

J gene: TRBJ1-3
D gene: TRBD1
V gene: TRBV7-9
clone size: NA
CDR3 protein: CASSLLTGASSGNTIYF
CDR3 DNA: TGTGCCAGCAGCTTGCTGACAGGGGCGTCCTCTGGAAACACCATATATTTT

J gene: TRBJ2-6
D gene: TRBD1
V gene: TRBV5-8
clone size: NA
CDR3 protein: CASSFSQGATGANVLTF
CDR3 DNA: TGTGCCAGCAGCTTTTCACAGGGGGCGACCGGGGCCAACGTCCTGACTTTC

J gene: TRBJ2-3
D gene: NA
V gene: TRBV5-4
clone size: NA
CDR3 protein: CASSDLGGVNADTQYF
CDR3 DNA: TGTGCCAGCAGCGACCTAGGGGGGGTTAACGCAGATACGCAGTATTTT

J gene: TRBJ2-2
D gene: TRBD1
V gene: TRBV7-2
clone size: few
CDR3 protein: CASSLRDRANTGELFF
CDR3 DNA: TGTGCCAGCAGCCTGCGGGACAGGGCGAACACCGGGGAGCTGTTTTTT

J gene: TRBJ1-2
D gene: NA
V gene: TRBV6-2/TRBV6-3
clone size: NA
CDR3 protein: CASSPPAGRIYTF
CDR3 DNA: TGTGCCAGCAGCCCCCCCGCAGGGCGAATCTACACCTTC

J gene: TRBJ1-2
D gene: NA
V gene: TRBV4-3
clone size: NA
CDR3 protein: CASSQDGASGYTF
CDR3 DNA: TGCGCCAGCAGCCAAGATGGGGCATCCGGCTACACCTTC

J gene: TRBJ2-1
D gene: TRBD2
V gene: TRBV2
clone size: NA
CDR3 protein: CASSFILAGGSYNEQFF
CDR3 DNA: TGTGCCAGCAGTTTCATACTAGCGGGAGGCTCCTACAATGAGCAGTTCTTC

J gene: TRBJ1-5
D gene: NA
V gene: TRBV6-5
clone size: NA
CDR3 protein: CASRIAGNQPQHF
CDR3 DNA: TGTGCCAGCCGGATTGCGGGGAATCAGCCCCAGCATTTT

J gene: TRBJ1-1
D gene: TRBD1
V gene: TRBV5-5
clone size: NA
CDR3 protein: CASSFRGQANTEAFF
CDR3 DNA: TGTGCCAGCAGCTTCCGGGGACAGGCGAACACTGAAGCTTTCTTT

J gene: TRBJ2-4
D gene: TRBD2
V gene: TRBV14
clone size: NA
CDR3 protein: CASSPGGTPMGIQYF
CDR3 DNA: TGTGCCAGCAGTCCCGGGGGGACCCCGATGGGCATTCAGTACTTC

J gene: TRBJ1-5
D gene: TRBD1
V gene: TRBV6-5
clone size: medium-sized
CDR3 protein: CASSSRQGNQPQHF
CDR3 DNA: TGTGCCAGCAGTTCCCGACAGGGGAATCAGCCCCAGCATTTT

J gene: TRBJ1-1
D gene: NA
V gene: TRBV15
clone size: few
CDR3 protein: CATGEVDTEAFF
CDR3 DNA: TGTGCCACCGGGGAGGTGGACACTGAAGCTTTCTTT

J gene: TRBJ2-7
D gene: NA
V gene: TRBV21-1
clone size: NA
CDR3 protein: CASSFRRSSYEQYF
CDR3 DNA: TGTGCCAGCAGCTTCAGACGGAGCTCCTACGAGCAGTACTTC

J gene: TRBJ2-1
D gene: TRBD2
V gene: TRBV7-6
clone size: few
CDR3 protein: CASSLEASGSRHEQFF
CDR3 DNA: TGTGCCAGCAGCTTAGAGGCTAGCGGGAGTCGCCATGAGCAGTTCTTC

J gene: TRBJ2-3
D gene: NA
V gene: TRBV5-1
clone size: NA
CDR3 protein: CASSFGGNVGTQYF
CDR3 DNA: TGCGCCAGCAGCTTCGGAGGGAATGTCGGTACGCAGTATTTT

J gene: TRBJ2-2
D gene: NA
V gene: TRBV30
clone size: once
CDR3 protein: CAWSARQAGELFF
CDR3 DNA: TGTGCCTGGAGTGCCCGACAGGCCGGGGAGCTGTTTTTT

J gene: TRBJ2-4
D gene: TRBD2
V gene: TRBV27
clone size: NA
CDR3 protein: CATRGGYIQYF
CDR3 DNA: TGTGCGACCCGCGGGGGTTACATTCAGTACTTC

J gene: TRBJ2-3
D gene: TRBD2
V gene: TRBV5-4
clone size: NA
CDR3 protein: CASSLGSGYTDTQYF
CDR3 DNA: TGTGCCAGCAGCTTGGGTAGCGGGTACACAGATACGCAGTATTTT

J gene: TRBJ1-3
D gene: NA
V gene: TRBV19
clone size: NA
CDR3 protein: CASSALSSGNTIYF
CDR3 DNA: TGTGCCAGTAGTGCTCTAAGCTCTGGAAACACCATATATTTT

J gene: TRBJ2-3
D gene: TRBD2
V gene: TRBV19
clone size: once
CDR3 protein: CASSIAGETDTQYF
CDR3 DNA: TGTGCCAGTAGTATTGCGGGAGAAACAGATACGCAGTATTTT

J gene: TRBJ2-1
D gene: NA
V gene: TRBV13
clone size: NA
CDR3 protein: CASSLRVGEQFF
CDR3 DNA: TGTGCCAGCAGCTTGAGGGTCGGTGAGCAGTTCTTC

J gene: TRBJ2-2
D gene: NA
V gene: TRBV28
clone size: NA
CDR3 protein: CASSFGFRPGTGELFF
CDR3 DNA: TGTGCCAGCAGTTTCGGTTTCAGGCCAGGCACCGGGGAGCTGTTTTTT

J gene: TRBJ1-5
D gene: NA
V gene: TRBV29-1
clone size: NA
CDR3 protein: CSVILGQSSNQPQHF
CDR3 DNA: TGCAGCGTTATCCTCGGACAGTCTAGCAATCAGCCCCAGCATTTT

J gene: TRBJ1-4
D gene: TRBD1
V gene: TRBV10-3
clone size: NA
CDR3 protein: CAISSGQGSTKLFF
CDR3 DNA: TGTGCCATCAGCTCGGGACAGGGGAGTACAAAACTGTTTTTT

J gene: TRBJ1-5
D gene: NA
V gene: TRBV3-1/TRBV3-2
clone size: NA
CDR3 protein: CASSGPGGSGVQPQHF
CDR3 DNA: TGTGCCAGCAGCGGGCCCGGCGGGTCAGGGGTTCAGCCCCAGCATTTT

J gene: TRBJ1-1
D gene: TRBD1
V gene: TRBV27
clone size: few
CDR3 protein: CASSLLTTGATEAFF
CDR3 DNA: TGTGCCAGCAGTTTATTAACCACAGGGGCCACTGAAGCTTTCTTT

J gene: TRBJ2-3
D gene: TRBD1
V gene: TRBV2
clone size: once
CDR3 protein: CASKQGGKDTQYF
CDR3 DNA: TGTGCCAGCAAACAGGGGGGAAAAGATACGCAGTATTTT

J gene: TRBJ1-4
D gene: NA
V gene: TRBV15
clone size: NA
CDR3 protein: CATSFRQAGLLGKLFF
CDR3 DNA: TGTGCCACCAGTTTCAGACAGGCCGGATTGTTAGGAAAACTGTTTTTT

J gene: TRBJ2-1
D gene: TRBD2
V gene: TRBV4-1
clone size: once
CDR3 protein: CASSQDQTSGWDEQFF
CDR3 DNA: TGCGCCAGCAGCCAAGATCAGACTAGCGGGTGGGATGAGCAGTTCTTC

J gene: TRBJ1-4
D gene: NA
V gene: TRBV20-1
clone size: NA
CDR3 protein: CSASSGATNEKLFF
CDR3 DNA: TGCAGTGCTAGTTCAGGCGCAACTAATGAAAAACTGTTTTTT

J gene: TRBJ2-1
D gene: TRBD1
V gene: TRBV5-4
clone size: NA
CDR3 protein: CASSLTGTNNEQFF
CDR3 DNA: TGTGCCAGCAGCCTGACAGGGACCAACAATGAGCAGTTCTTC

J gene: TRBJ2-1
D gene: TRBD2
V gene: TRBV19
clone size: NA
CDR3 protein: CASSIRTSGNQFF
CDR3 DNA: TGTGCCAGTAGTATACGGACTAGCGGGAATCAGTTCTTC

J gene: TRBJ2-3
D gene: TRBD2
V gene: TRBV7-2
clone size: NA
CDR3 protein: CASSDIGTSATDTQYF
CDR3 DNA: TGTGCCAGCAGCGACATTGGGACTAGCGCTACAGATACGCAGTATTTT

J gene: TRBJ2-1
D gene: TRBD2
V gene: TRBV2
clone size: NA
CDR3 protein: CASGRRLAAPEQFF
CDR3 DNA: TGTGCCAGCGGGCGGAGGCTAGCGGCCCCGGAGCAGTTCTTC

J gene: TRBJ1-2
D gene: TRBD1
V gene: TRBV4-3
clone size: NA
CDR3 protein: CASSQEGAGRGGYTF
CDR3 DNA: TGCGCCAGCAGCCAAGAAGGTGCTGGCAGGGGGGGCTACACCTTC

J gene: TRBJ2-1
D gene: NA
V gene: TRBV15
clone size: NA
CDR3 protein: CATSRGGGTYNEQFF
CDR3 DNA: TGTGCCACCAGCAGAGGGGGAGGAACCTACAATGAGCAGTTCTTC

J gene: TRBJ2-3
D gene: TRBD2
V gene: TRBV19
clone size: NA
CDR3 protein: CASRGLAGGTDTQYF
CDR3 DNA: TGTGCCAGTAGGGGACTAGCGGGAGGGACAGATACGCAGTATTTT